The rows below give T cell receptor beta chains drawn from one sample of a study of T cells after yellow fever vaccination. TCRdb used MiXCR to reprocess the 5' RACE reads, holding one entry per CDR3 protein. The sample holds 200,000 to 300,000 distinct CDR3 sequences; roughly 13% are singletons and the top ten take about 0.54%. Sequencing used CD4+ T cells sorted from PBMCs, obtained 45 days after the yellow fever booster vaccination. These TCRs come from a man aged 30-40 years who received the YFV17D yellow fever vaccine. The CDR3 runs from the conserved cysteine through the conserved F or W. D genes are given only for firm matches. For some rows the clone size is stated as once, few or many, or as a class when expanded; others skip it.

cdr3_length clone_size j_call d_call v_call cdr3_aa cdr3_nt
13 many TRBJ1-5 TRBD1 TRBV20-1 CSAGPTGVQPQHF TGCAGTGCCGGCCCAACAGGGGTTCAGCCCCAGCATTTT
13 many TRBJ2-3 TRBD2 TRBV7-7 CASSLARGDTQYF TGTGCTAGCAGCCTAGCGCGGGGGGATACGCAGTATTTT
13 NA TRBJ1-2 NA TRBV11-3 CASSPDRLNGYTF TGTGCCAGCAGCCCCGACAGGTTAAACGGCTACACCTTC
14 NA TRBJ2-3 NA TRBV29-1 CSVAFRGGTDTQYF TGCAGCGTGGCCTTCAGGGGGGGGACAGATACGCAGTATTTT
14 few TRBJ1-1 NA TRBV7-2 CASSFTGGDTEAFF TGTGCCAGCAGCTTTACCGGGGGAGACACTGAAGCTTTCTTT
14 NA TRBJ2-3 NA TRBV9 CASSVSSGTDTQYF TGTGCCAGCAGCGTTAGTTCCGGCACAGATACGCAGTATTTT
14 few TRBJ2-7 NA TRBV7-8 CASSSIPGQYEQYF TGTGCCAGCAGCTCAATCCCAGGGCAATACGAGCAGTACTTC
19 NA TRBJ2-1 NA TRBV19 CASSITGLSPRGGNNEQFF TGTGCCAGTAGTATTACTGGACTTTCCCCCAGGGGTGGAAACAATGAGCAGTTCTTC
15 NA TRBJ2-7 NA TRBV20-1 CSARDLGAGSYAQYF TGCAGTGCTAGAGATCTAGGGGCAGGTTCCTACGCGCAGTACTTC
15 many TRBJ2-7 TRBD1 TRBV7-2 CASSSYRTGAYEQYF TGTGCCAGCAGCTCATATCGGACAGGAGCCTACGAGCAGTACTTC
16 NA TRBJ2-1 NA TRBV20-1 CSASVPTRNSYNEQFF TGCAGTGCTAGCGTTCCGACTCGAAACTCCTACAATGAGCAGTTCTTC
11 NA TRBJ2-7 NA TRBV12-3/TRBV12-4 CASSLGPEQYF TGTGCCAGCAGTTTAGGGCCCGAGCAGTACTTC
14 NA TRBJ2-3 NA TRBV5-1 CASSLPDFADTQYF TGCGCCAGCAGCTTGCCCGACTTTGCAGATACGCAGTATTTT
15 NA TRBJ1-5 NA TRBV4-1 CASSQGPVLGQPQHF TGCGCCAGCAGCCAAGGCCCAGTCCTTGGACAGCCCCAGCATTTT
14 NA TRBJ2-7 NA TRBV18 CASSPREVSYEQYF TGTGCCAGCTCCCCGAGGGAGGTCTCCTACGAGCAGTACTTC
13 NA TRBJ2-1 NA TRBV2 CASTEVSDSTQFF TGTGCCAGCACCGAAGTTTCTGACAGCACCCAGTTCTTC
14 many TRBJ2-2 NA TRBV20-1 CSAIRRESTGELFF TGCAGTGCTATTAGGCGGGAAAGCACCGGGGAGCTGTTTTTT
12 NA TRBJ2-3 TRBD2 TRBV6-2/TRBV6-3 CGTSDSTDTQYF TGTGGGACTAGCGACAGCACAGATACGCAGTATTTT